These 22 T cell receptor beta chains were sequenced from one sample in a study of blood T cell repertoires in COVID-19. The repertoire was sequenced with immunoSEQ multiplex PCR; TCRdb's copy has only in-frame clones and lacks some. This table holds 150,000 to 200,000 clones, 88% found once. What was sequenced was PBMCs or T cells enriched from blood (not recorded which). All receptors come from a woman aged 18-29 years who had recovered from COVID-19.

V and J are TRBV2 and TRBJ2-7, with D maybe TRBD1 (5 bases). V gave up 1 base and J gave up 4 bases, with 11 bases separating them. The V gene's germline CDR1 is SNHLY and CDR2 FYNNEI. CDR3 length: 14 amino acids. CDR3 residues: CASSEGRGRYEQYF. DNA of the CDR3: TGTGCCAGCAGTGAAGGAAGGGGTAGGTACGAGCAGTACTTC.

The V call is TRBV5-4, the J call TRBJ1-2; 9 nucleotides align to TRBD1. The CDR3 runs to 16 residues. J was trimmed by 5 bases and V by 4 bases; bases with no gene match: 12. Per germline, CDR1 SGHNT and CDR2 YYREEE (reference sequence). Here the CDR3 DNA reads TGTGCCAGCAGCGAGGGGACAGGGTTTGTGGGGTATGGCTACACCTTC. Translation: CASSEGTGFVGYGYTF.

This rearrangement joins TRBV6-4 to TRBJ2-1; the match to TRBD2 covers 7 bases. The CDR3 has 15 amino acids. The germline V gene has CDR1 MRHNA and CDR2 SNTAGT. V was pared by 3 bases and J by 2 bases, with 4 bases of the junction left unmatched. Here the CDR3 DNA reads TGTGCCAGCAGTGAAAAGGCGGGAGCCTACAATGAGCAGTTCTTC. It is translated as CASSEKAGAYNEQFF.

This clone came up once. The chain joins TRBV19 to TRBJ1-2, with D unclear. The CDR3 has 13 amino acids. Germline V CDR1 and CDR2: LNHDA, SQIVND (reference sequence). V lost 6 bases and J 6 bases, leaving 14 bases between the germline ends. The CDR3 sequence: CASRVKGADGYTF. The CDR3 DNA follows: TGTGCCAGTAGGGTGAAGGGAGCAGATGGCTACACCTTC.

This rearrangement joins TRBV28 to TRBJ2-7; TRBD2 aligns across 7 bases. The germline V gene has CDR1 MDHEN and CDR2 SYDVKM. J gave up 3 bases and V 5 bases, and 10 bases lay outside the gene matches. CDR3 length: 15 amino acids. The CDR3 protein is CASSPRLAPIYEQYF. DNA of the CDR3: TGTGCCAGCAGTCCGCGACTAGCTCCCATCTACGAGCAGTACTTC.

The chain carries TRBV2 and TRBJ1-3, with D unclear. This CDR3 spans 14 amino acids. Germline CDR1 and CDR2: SNHLY and FYNNEI. The V end lost 3 bases, the J end lost 0 bases, and 6 bases lay between the germline ends. The DNA of the CDR3 is TGTGCCAGCAGTGACGGTGTCTCTGGAAACACCATATATTTT. Protein sequence: CASSDGVSGNTIYF.

This clone has just one count. The chain combines TRBV24-1 with TRBJ2-1; 10 bases align to TRBD1. The CDR3 spans 16 residues. Losses at the gene ends were 5 bases for V and 3 bases for J; bases not matched to a gene: 6. Germline V gene lookup returns CDR1 KGHDR and CDR2 SFDVKD. CDR3 coding DNA: TGTGCCACCAGTGCCCCTGGGGACAGGGGCTACAATGAGCAGTTCTTC. This codes for CATSAPGDRGYNEQFF.

The rearrangement links TRBV2 to TRBJ2-5; TRBD2 agrees at 9 bases. Germline trimming cut 3 bases from V and 5 bases from J; bases unmatched to any gene: 13. The CDR3 totals 17 residues. The V gene's germline CDR1 is SNHLY and CDR2 FYNNEI. The DNA for the CDR3 is TGTGCCAGCAGTGACCTCGGAGGAGCGGGAGGTGTGGAGACCCAGTACTTC. Encoded protein: CASSDLGGAGGVETQYF.

This rearrangement joins TRBV30 to TRBJ1-6, with D unresolved. V was shortened by 0 bases and J by 5 bases, with 5 bases between the two germline ends. Germline loops: CDR1 GTSNPN, CDR2 SVGIG (reference sequence). The CDR3 length is 13 residues. CDR3 sequence reads: CAWSVRDNSPLHF. The CDR3 bases are TGTGCCTGGAGTGTACGAGATAATTCACCCCTCCACTTT.

This clone was seen a single time. The chain joins TRBV5-1 to TRBJ2-3; 9 positions agree with TRBD2. This CDR3 spans 16 amino acids. V gave up 4 bases and J gave up 6 bases; unmatched junction bases: 12. Germline lookup yields CDR1 SGHRS and CDR2 YFSETQ. As DNA, the CDR3 is TGCGCCAGCAGCCCTCAGCGGGAGGTCTTTCGCGATACGCAGTATTTT. Its translation is CASSPQREVFRDTQYF.

The chain uses TRBV7-9 and TRBJ1-1; weak D call: TRBD1 (5 bases). V was pared by 5 bases and J by 0 bases, with 7 bases between. The CDR3 is 13 amino acids. Germline V gives CDR1 SEHNR, CDR2 FQNEAQ (reference sequence). The CDR3 DNA reads TGTGCCAGCAGCCAGACAGTGAACACTGAAGCTTTCTTT. Amino acids: CASSQTVNTEAFF. Complete variable domain (other parts from reference TRBV7-9 and TRBJ1-1): DTGVSQNPRHKITKRGQNVTFRCDPISEHNRLYWYRQTLGQGPEFLTYFQNEAQLEKSRLLSDRFSAERPKGSFSTLEIQRTEQGDSAMYLCASSQTVNTEAFFGQGTRLTVV.

The rearrangement joins TRBV12-5 to TRBJ2-7, with D hard to call. There are 15 residues in the CDR3. Germline CDR1 is LGHNT and CDR2 is FRNRAP. V shed 3 bases and J shed 2 bases, with 14 bases lying between them. CDR3 sequence reads: CASGFPSRSPYEQYF. The CDR3 coding sequence is TGTGCTAGTGGTTTCCCCTCTAGGTCCCCCTACGAGCAGTACTTC.

The chain carries TRBV5-6 and TRBJ1-2; 7 nucleotides line up with TRBD1. The trim removed 0 bases at V and 7 bases at J, leaving 3 bases unmatched. From germline, CDR1 is SGHDT and CDR2 YYEEEE. This CDR3 spans 13 amino acids. The CDR3 spells CASSLERGPGYTF. The CDR3 bases are TGTGCCAGCAGCTTGGAGAGGGGGCCTGGCTACACCTTC.

In its sample, this clone was seen a few times. The chain carries TRBV19 and TRBJ2-1; D perhaps matches TRBD1 (5 bases). Germline V lookup: CDR1 LNHDA, CDR2 SQIVND (reference sequence). Trimming shortened V by 9 bases and J by 7 bases, and 13 bases separated the two germline ends. The CDR3 runs 12 residues. CDR3 nucleotide sequence: TGTGCCAGCGCCCAAGGGGCGAATGAGCAGTTCTTC. Translating gives CASAQGANEQFF.

This chain links TRBV18 with TRBJ2-3, with TRBD2 matching 12 bases. Germline-derived CDR1 and CDR2 are KGHSH and LQKENI. CDR3 length: 16 amino acids. J gave up 5 bases and V 3 bases, and 6 bases lay outside the gene matches. CDR3 in DNA: TGTGCCAGCTCACCTCGACTAGCGGGAGATATAGATACGCAGTATTTT. Protein sequence: CASSPRLAGDIDTQYF.

V usage is TRBV25-1 and J usage is TRBJ1-2, with D possibly TRBD1 on 6 matching bases. Germline CDR1 reads MGHDK; CDR2 reads SYGVNS. V was cut by 1 base and J by 13 bases, with 16 bases left in between. CDR3 length: 13 amino acids. DNA for the CDR3: TGTGCCAGCAGTGAATTTCTTTATCAGGGGCTCACCTTC. Amino acids: CASSEFLYQGLTF.

About this clone itself: The germline gene is not matched at one end of the junction; a read error may be the cause. The V gene is TRBV4-3, the J gene TRBJ2-1; 8 positions agree with TRBD2. The germline gives CDR1 LGHNA, CDR2 YSLEER. The CDR3 spans 14 residues. The CDR3 spells CARSREGGYNEQFF. CDR3 nucleotide sequence: TGCGCCCGCAGCCGGGAGGGGGGTTACAATGAGCAGTTCTTC.

The rearrangement uses TRBV27 and TRBJ1-5; D is perhaps TRBD1 (6 bases). The V end lost 6 bases, the J end lost 0 bases, and 15 bases lay between the germline ends. This CDR3 region has 16 residues. Germline loops: CDR1 MNHEY, CDR2 SMNVEV (reference sequence). The CDR3 here is CASRDIGQNSNQPQHF. CDR3 coding DNA: TGTGCCAGCAGGGACATAGGACAGAATAGCAATCAGCCCCAGCATTTT.

This chain links TRBV7-9 with TRBJ1-2; possible D gene TRBD1, 6 bases. V was pared by 3 bases and J by 8 bases, with 13 bases between. The CDR3 spans 13 residues. Germline V lookup: CDR1 SEHNR, CDR2 FQNEAQ (reference sequence). This chain's CDR3 is CASSFGDKLGYTF. The CDR3 DNA is TGTGCCAGCAGCTTTGGGGACAAATTAGGCTACACCTTC.

This clone was detected only a few times. The chain combines TRBV27 with TRBJ2-7; TRBD2 aligns across 15 bases. CDR1 is MNHEY, CDR2 SMNVEV, per germline (reference sequence). CDR3 length: 17 residues. V shed 5 bases, J shed 3 bases, and the junction held 8 bases outside the gene matches. The CDR3, as DNA: TGTGCCAGCAGTCCTCGAGGGACTAGCGGGAGGATCTACGAGCAGTACTTC. Residues: CASSPRGTSGRIYEQYF.

This clone was observed a single time. The chain couples TRBV5-1 to TRBJ2-3, with 10 bases aligning to TRBD1. This CDR3 is built from 15 residues. Looked up from germline, CDR1 is SGHRS and CDR2 is YFSETQ. V trimming: 4 bases; J trimming: 3 bases; junction bases outside the gene matches: 5. The CDR3 here is CASSPDRGHTDTQYF. CDR3 bases: TGCGCCAGCAGCCCTGACAGGGGGCATACAGATACGCAGTATTTT. Combining the CDR3 with reference TRBV5-1 and TRBJ2-3 gives the whole variable domain KAGVTQTPRYLIKTRGQQVTLSCSPISGHRSVSWYQQTPGQGLQFLFEYFSETQRNKGNFPGRFSGRQFSNSRSEMNVSTLELGDSALYLCASSPDRGHTDTQYFGPGTRLTVL.

This clone occurred many times. The rearrangement uses TRBV6-1 and TRBJ2-5; 9 bases are shared with TRBD2. Trimming at V came to 2 bases and at J to 2 bases, leaving 3 bases not matched to a gene. The CDR3 runs to 15 residues. Germline V gene data show CDR1 as MNHNS and CDR2 as SASEGT. The CDR3 bases are TGTGCCAGCAGTGAATTTGCGGGAGGGCAAGAGACCCAGTACTTC. Encoded protein: CASSEFAGGQETQYF.